These 7 T cell receptor beta chains came from one sample sequenced in a study of blood T cell repertoires in COVID-19. Profiling relied on immunoSEQ multiplex PCR, and the TCRdb table lists in-frame clones only, not all of them. Among 200,000 to 250,000 clones, 80% were seen once, and the ten largest hold approximately 6%. Sequencing was carried out using peripheral blood. The receptors come from a woman aged 70 to 79 with acute or convalescent COVID-19.

The chain joins TRBV7-2 to TRBJ2-1; D is unresolved. Germline values: CDR1 SGHTA, CDR2 FQGNSA. The CDR3 totals 14 residues. The ends were cut back, 4 bases at V and 0 bases at J, with 7 bases in the middle. CDR3 protein: CASSSGSSYNEQFF. CDR3 nucleotide sequence: TGTGCCAGCAGCTCGGGTAGCTCCTACAATGAGCAGTTCTTC.

The chain joins TRBV4-1 to TRBJ2-1; the match to TRBD2 covers 8 bases. CDR1 and CDR2 from the germline V gene are MGHRA and YSYEKL. V trimming: 6 bases; J trimming: 7 bases; junction bases outside the gene matches: 14. The CDR3 covers 16 residues. CDR3 DNA: TGCGCCAGCAGTCCCCCCCTGGCGGGAGGTTGGAATGAGCAGTTCTTC. It is translated as CASSPPLAGGWNEQFF.

The chain couples TRBV5-1 to TRBJ1-2, with D unclear. Trimming removed 2 bases at V and 4 bases at J, with 9 bases between. The V gene's germline CDR1 is SGHRS and CDR2 YFSETQ. The CDR3 extends over 13 amino acids. CDR3 loop: CASSFGEIYGYTF. CDR3 in DNA: TGCGCCAGCAGCTTTGGAGAGATCTATGGCTACACCTTC.

The chain recombines TRBV10-3 with TRBJ2-2; TRBD2 matches at 12 bases. The CDR3 loop spans 17 amino acids. Per germline, CDR1 ENHRY and CDR2 SYGVKD. J was trimmed by 1 base and V by 4 bases; bases with no gene match: 4. The CDR3 DNA sequence: TGTGCCATCAGTGGGACTAGCGGGATTAAGAACACCGGGGAGCTGTTTTTT. The encoded protein is CAISGTSGIKNTGELFF.

The rearrangement links TRBV29-1 to TRBJ2-1; 8 bases are a match to TRBD2. With 7 bases clipped from V and 0 bases from J, the junction kept 11 bases outside the gene matches. CDR3 size: 16 residues. Germline CDR1 and CDR2: SQVTM and ANQGSEA. CDR3 amino acids: CSAHVGTSVSYNEQFF. The DNA for the CDR3 is TGCAGCGCCCACGTCGGGACTAGTGTCTCCTACAATGAGCAGTTCTTC.

This clone was detected only a few times. The chain carries TRBV3-1 (or the pseudogene TRBV3-2) and TRBJ2-7, with 8 bases that match TRBD2. The CDR3 has 13 residues. Per germline, CDR1 LGHDT and CDR2 YNNKEL (reference sequence). V lost 4 bases, J lost 6 bases, and 5 bases stayed unmatched. Written as DNA, the CDR3 is TGTGCCAGCAGCCCAGCGGGAGTTCGCGAGCAGTACTTC. Translation gives CASSPAGVREQYF.

The V call is TRBV3-1 (or the pseudogene TRBV3-2), the J call TRBJ1-1; TRBD1 is a possible D gene (5 bases). The CDR3 spans 17 residues. The V and J ends lost 4 bases and 11 bases respectively, with 29 bases between them. The V gene's germline CDR1 is LGHDT and CDR2 YNNKEL (reference sequence). CDR3 in DNA: TGTGCCAGCAGCCGCACCAACACGGGGGTCGGCTATGTCGCGGCTTTCTTT. Translation: CASSRTNTGVGYVAAFF.